The rows below give T cell receptor beta chains drawn from one sample of a study of T cells expressing NK-cell markers. One entry per CDR3 protein, without DNA, is what TCRdb gives after re-calling the 5' RACE reads. The sample has some 390,000 distinct CDR3 sequences, and its top ten clones hold about 11%. Sequenced: blood T cells: a sorted CD56 or NKG2C T cell subset, CD4+ or CD8+ T cells, or bulk PBMC T cells (not recorded which). These receptors originate from a woman between 45 and 65 years old in good health. Both conserved end residues are part of each CDR3.

v_gene,j_gene,len,CDR3aa
TRBV3-1,TRBJ2-7,15,CASSQDPAGGYEQYF
TRBV9,TRBJ2-3,20,CASSGSMGTSGREYTDTQYF
TRBV11-2,TRBJ2-2,15,CASSLGSFLTGELFF
TRBV24-1,TRBJ2-1,15,CATSGVGLALIEQFF
TRBV24-1,TRBJ2-7,15,CATSDPRTVSYEQYF
TRBV10-1,TRBJ2-7,15,CASSESIAGVAEQYF
TRBV6-1,TRBJ2-1,15,CASSGAGGRAREQFF
TRBV5-6,TRBJ2-2,17,CASSPVEGLKGTGELFF
TRBV7-8,TRBJ2-1,15,CASRGIGGRVNEQFF
TRBV29-1,TRBJ2-1,13,CSVDTMTGTGQFF
TRBV27,TRBJ1-5,19,CASSPQSWGPRRGNQPQHF
TRBV20-1,TRBJ1-4,12,CSARSIGLKLFF
TRBV6-5,TRBJ2-1,15,CASSYGTKSYNEQFF
TRBV7-2,TRBJ2-7,19,CASSFSGIQGAPIRYEQYF
TRBV20-1,TRBJ2-3,15,CSAPQGEWNTDTQYF
TRBV11-2,TRBJ1-6,20,CASSATRGRQGGITYSPLHF